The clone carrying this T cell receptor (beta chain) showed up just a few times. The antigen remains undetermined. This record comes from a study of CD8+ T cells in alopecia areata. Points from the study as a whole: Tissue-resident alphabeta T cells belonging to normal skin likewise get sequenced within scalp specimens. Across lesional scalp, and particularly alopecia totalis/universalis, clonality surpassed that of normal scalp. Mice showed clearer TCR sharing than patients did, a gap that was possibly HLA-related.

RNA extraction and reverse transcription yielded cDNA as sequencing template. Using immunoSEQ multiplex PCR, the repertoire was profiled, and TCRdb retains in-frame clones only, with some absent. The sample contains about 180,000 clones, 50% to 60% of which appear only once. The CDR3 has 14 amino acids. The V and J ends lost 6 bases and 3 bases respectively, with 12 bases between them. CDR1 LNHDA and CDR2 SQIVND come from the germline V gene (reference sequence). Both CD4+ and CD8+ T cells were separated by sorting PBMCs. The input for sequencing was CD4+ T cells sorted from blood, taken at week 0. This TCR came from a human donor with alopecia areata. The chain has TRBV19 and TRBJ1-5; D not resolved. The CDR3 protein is CASSTAGLNQPQHF. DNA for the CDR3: TGTGCCAGTAGCACGGCAGGCCTCAATCAGCCCCAGCATTTT.